This T cell receptor beta chain emerged from a study of OX40 agonist ivuxolimab in advanced cancers. Concerning the study at large: Ivuxolimab was an agonistic, fully human IgG2 monoclonal antibody directed against OX40 (CD134), a costimulatory receptor. Partial responses occurred in three dose-escalation patients, of whom one had hepatocellular carcinoma and two had cutaneous melanoma. The paper reports the monotherapy dose-escalation portion (N of about 52 patients) of the phase I ivuxolimab trial. The purpose of peripheral TCRbeta sequencing was to test whether ivuxolimab changed TCR sequence diversity and led to clonal T-cell expansion. Of the roughly 51 dose-escalation patients, hepatocellular carcinoma was present in approximately 20, melanoma in approximately 15, renal cell carcinoma in 9 and head and neck cancer in 9. In the dose-escalation cohort, around four fifths of patients were male, and the mean age was approximately 60 years with a range of roughly 23 to 79. Patients were allowed to have had prior anti-PD-1, anti-PD-L1 or anti-CTLA-4 therapy, and less than 45% of the dose-escalation patients had previously received checkpoint inhibitors. Intravenous ivuxolimab was administered to patients every 2 weeks at six dose levels: 0.01, 0.1, 0.3, 1.5, 3 and 10 mg/kg. Summary of the overall study and its limitations: Partial responders in the 0.1-3.0 mg/kg groups had among the lowest normalized peripheral clonal expansion, especially among CD8+ T cells. The antigen specificity of the clonally expanded peripheral T cells was not determined. At doses from 0.1 to 3.0 mg/kg, clonal expansion was seen in both CD4+ and CD8+ blood T cells between baseline and week 6. Low levels of normalized T-cell clonal expansion were also seen in some patients who did not respond. After ivuxolimab, more expanded clones were found on average in CD8+ T cells than in CD4+ T cells.

On this clone: The clone's antigen remains unknown. No much larger clone exists at a distance of one base, and base qualities are not known.

Genomic DNA was extracted from sorted cells for sequencing of the TCRbeta CDR3 region. The immunoSEQ Assay was used for sequencing of TCRbeta CDR3 regions. TCRdb limited this immuneACCESS table to in-frame rearrangements with V and J called. A share of clones is missing; checked studies link under half to unresolved V genes, and the rest is unexplained. The sample has under 140,000 clones on record, around nine tenths of them singletons. The top ten constitute 0.25% to 0.3% of the sample. Including the terminal cysteine and phenylalanine, the CDR3 comprises 12 residues. This entry keeps only the CDR3 DNA: 36 bases, framed from base 1. CDR1 and CDR2 were assigned from the germline V gene (reference sequence) as MNHEY and SMNVEV. V sheds 5 bases and J sheds 9 bases, leaving 14 bases between their ends. The trial excluded patients who had a history of autoimmune disease or who were on systemic immunosuppression. Peripheral blood for TCR sequencing was collected from all dose cohorts at baseline, on cycle 4 day 1, and on cycle 7 day 1. Samples came from an open-label, multicenter, first-in-human phase I dose-escalation trial of ivuxolimab. Adults with locally advanced or metastatic melanoma, renal cell, hepatocellular, or head and neck squamous cell carcinoma were enrolled in the trial. Before TCR sequencing, CD4+ T cells and CD8+ T cells were sorted from peripheral blood as separate populations.

This receptor was obtained from an adult with an advanced solid tumor such as melanoma, head and neck, liver or kidney cancer. The V gene is TRBV27 and the J gene is TRBJ2-7, with the D assignment possibly TRBD1 or TRBD2, given 5 matching bases for each. The material was CD4+ or CD8+ T cells sorted from blood, obtained in a trial of the OX40 agonist ivuxolimab. The bases read TGTGCCAGCAGTCCACTTCAGGGAGTGCAGTACTTC. The encoded protein is CASSPLQGVQYF.